This TCR beta chain was identified in a study of identical twins. Template switching (which added a universal primer site) was used, and cDNA carried unique molecular identifiers. In TCRdb, the 5' RACE reads were re-called with MiXCR into one record per CDR3 protein. The data show 350,000 to 450,000 distinct CDR3 sequences, 15% to 20% seen once. This clonotype showed up just a few times. No antigen is known for it. Study conclusions and caveats: Within beta out-of-frame sequences, the excess sharing observed between twins was weaker. Out-of-frame alpha sequences common to twins exhibited a surplus of low generation probability.

The germline V gene has CDR1 SGHRS and CDR2 YFSETQ. The V and J ends lost 3 bases and 2 bases respectively, with 14 bases between them. This CDR3 contains 15 residues. Sequencing input: naive T cells sorted from blood. The clonotype originates from a man over 45 in good health. This rearrangement joins TRBV5-1 to TRBJ2-5; D unresolved. CDR3 residues: CASSWAPGKQETQYF. The CDR3 DNA follows: TGCGCCAGCAGCTGGGCACCGGGTAAACAAGAGACCCAGTACTTC.